The present entry profiles one TCR beta chain with its context. This clone's antigen is unknown. It has no much larger one-base neighbor in the sample; base qualities were not kept. The data were obtained in a study of blood T cell repertoires in COVID-19 (TCRdb year 2020). About the investigation overall: The collaborator samples originated in the United States, Italy and Spain and spanned the acute and convalescent phases of COVID-19. The prospective study material was composed of cDNA or gDNA derived from T cells, B-cell-depleted T cells, or PBMCs. Samples came from the ongoing ImmuneRACE study (first 160 participants) plus 1,254 subjects from 6 global collaborators. Subjects who had been exposed to COVID-19, were actively infected with it, or had recovered from it provided the deeply sampled blood TCRbeta repertoires that made up the dataset. Where available, HLA class I and class II types were taken from metadata supplied by the sample provider and were not determined by assay-based typing. The repertoires were released in a freely available public database meant as a resource for research on the immune response to SARS-CoV-2. The sample metadata nearly always contained a de-identified subject ID, COVID-19 status, age in years and sex.

Collaborating institutions collected whole blood in K2EDTA tubes following their own protocols. Collaborator samples were shipped for TCRbeta analysis as frozen whole blood, isolated PBMCs, or DNA extracted from either sample type. CDR1 and CDR2 were assigned from the germline V gene as MDHEN and SYDVKM. The CDR3, from cysteine to phenylalanine, totals 17 residues. Just the 51-base CDR3 DNA is kept, in frame starting at base 1. The germline ends are 20 bases apart after V is trimmed by 4 bases and J by 1 base. Overall results and qualifications from the work: How much clinical and demographic metadata was included differed by source and by participant, and the metadata was provided uncurated.

TCRbeta CDR3 regions were amplified from genomic DNA using the immunoSEQ Assay, a bias-controlled multiplex PCR. The study's processing was this. The number of nucleated cells in each sample was estimated by amplification of reference gene primers within the assay. Sequence reads were collapsed and filtered to measure the absolute abundance of every unique TCRbeta CDR3 rearrangement. For each sample, productive Simpson clonality was calculated as the square root of Simpson's diversity index over productive rearrangements. Held by TCRdb, this immuneACCESS table contains in-frame sequences only and omits some clones. Under half of the omission traces to an unresolved V gene where checked; the cause of the rest is unknown. The V and J calls and clone size were taken over from that table, and D and trimming were inferred from the DNA. In all, the sample holds 73,000 or so clones, and more than 80% of those were seen once. Roughly 8.8% of the sample lies in the top ten.

The sequence derives from a man aged 30 to 45 with acute or convalescent COVID-19. Sequencing input: peripheral blood. The rearranged chain carries TRBV28 and TRBJ2-7; 5 matching bases give a weak D call of TRBD2. The nucleotide sequence is TGTGCCAGCAGTTCCCCGGGGTCCAGGCATCGTTCCTACGAGCAGTACTTC. Its protein product is CASSSPGSRHRSYEQYF.